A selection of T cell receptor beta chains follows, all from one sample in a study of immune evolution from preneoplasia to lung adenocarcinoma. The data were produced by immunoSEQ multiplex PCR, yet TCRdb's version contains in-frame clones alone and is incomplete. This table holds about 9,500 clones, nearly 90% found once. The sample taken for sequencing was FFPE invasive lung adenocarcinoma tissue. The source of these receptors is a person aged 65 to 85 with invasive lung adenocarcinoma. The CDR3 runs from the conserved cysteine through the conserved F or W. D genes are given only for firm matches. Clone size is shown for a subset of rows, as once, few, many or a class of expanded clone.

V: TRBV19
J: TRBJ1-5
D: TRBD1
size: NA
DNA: TGTGCCAGTAATAGCGCCGCCGGGACAGGGAACAATCAGCCCCAGCATTTT
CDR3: CASNSAAGTGNNQPQHF

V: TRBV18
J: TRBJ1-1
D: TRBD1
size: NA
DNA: TGTGCCAGCTCGCGGACAGGGGGGAACACTGAAGCTTTCTTT
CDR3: CASSRTGGNTEAFF

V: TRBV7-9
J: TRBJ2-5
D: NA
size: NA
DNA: TGTGCCAGCAGCTTAGGTCTAGCGCTCGTTGAGACCCAGTACTTC
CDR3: CASSLGLALVETQYF

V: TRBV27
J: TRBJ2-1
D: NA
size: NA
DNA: TGTGCCAGCAGTTTTGACGGACGTTACAATGAGCAGTTCTTC
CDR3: CASSFDGRYNEQFF

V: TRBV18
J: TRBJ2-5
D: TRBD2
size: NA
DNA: TGTGCCAGCTCACCACCGCCGGGGACTAGCGGGAGTGGGGAGACCCAGTACTTC
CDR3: CASSPPPGTSGSGETQYF

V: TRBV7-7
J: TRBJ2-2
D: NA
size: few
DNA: TGTGCTAGCAGCTTAGCGATAGAGGCCGGGGAGCTGTTTTTT
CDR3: CASSLAIEAGELFF

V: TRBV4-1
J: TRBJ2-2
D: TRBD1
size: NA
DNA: TGCGCCAGCAGCCAGACAGGGAGCACCGGGGAGCTGTTTTTT
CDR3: CASSQTGSTGELFF

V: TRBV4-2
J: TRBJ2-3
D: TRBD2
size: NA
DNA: TGTGCCAGCAGCCAAAGGGCTAGCGGGGGCCCTAGCACAGATACGCAGTATTTT
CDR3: CASSQRASGGPSTDTQYF

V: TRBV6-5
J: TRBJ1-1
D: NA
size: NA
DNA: TGTGCCAGCAGTTACCGGGGGGTGGGTAAGACTGAAGCTTTCTTT
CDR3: CASSYRGVGKTEAFF

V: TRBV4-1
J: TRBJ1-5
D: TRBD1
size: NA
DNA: TGCGCCAGCAGCCAAGCTGGGACAGGGGCGAAGCCCCAGCATTTT
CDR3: CASSQAGTGAKPQHF

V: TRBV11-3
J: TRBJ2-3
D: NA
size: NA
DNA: TGTGCCAGCAGCTGGCGGGGCACAGATACGCAGTATTTT
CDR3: CASSWRGTDTQYF

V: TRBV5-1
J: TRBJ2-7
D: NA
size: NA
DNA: TGCGCCAGCAGCTTGGGGCCGGCGAATTACGAGCAGTACTTC
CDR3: CASSLGPANYEQYF

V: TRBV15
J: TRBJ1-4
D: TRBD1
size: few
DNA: TGTGCCACCAGCAGAGGACAGGGGCAAACTAATGAAAAACTGTTTTTT
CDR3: CATSRGQGQTNEKLFF

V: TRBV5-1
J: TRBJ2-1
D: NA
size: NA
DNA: TGCGCCAGCAGATCACAGCCACAGACCTACAATGAGCAGTTCTTC
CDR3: CASRSQPQTYNEQFF

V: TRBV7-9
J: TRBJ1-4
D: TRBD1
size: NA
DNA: TGTGCCAGCAGCTTGGGGCAGGGGGCAGCTAATGAAAAACTGTTTTTT
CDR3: CASSLGQGAANEKLFF

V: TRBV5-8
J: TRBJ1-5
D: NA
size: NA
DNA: TGTGCCAGCAGCTTGTATGGACAGCCCCAGCATTTT
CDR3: CASSLYGQPQHF

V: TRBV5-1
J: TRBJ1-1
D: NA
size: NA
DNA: TGCGCCAGCAGCTTGGGGGGAGCCAGGAACACTGAAGCTTTCTTT
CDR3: CASSLGGARNTEAFF

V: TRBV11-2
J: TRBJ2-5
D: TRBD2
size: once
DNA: TGTGCCAGCAGCTTAGAAGGGCTAGCGGGAGCCCCCACCGAGACCCAGTACTTC
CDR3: CASSLEGLAGAPTETQYF

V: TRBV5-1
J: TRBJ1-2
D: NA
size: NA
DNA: TGCGCCAGCAGCTTGGGTGGTCTTGACTATGGCTACACCTTC
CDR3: CASSLGGLDYGYTF